This T cell receptor beta chain appears in the sequencing data of a study of CD8+ T cells in alopecia areata. cDNA serving as the sequencing template came from extracted, reverse transcribed RNA. Only in-frame clones appear in the TCRdb table, and some are missing; sequencing was by immunoSEQ multiplex PCR. This table has about 180,000 clones, 59% appearing once. Whole-study findings and limits: The study found TCR sharing across patients less clear than in mice, possibly for HLA reasons.

As to this clone: Antigen unknown.

Germline CDR1 is SGHDT and CDR2 is YYEEEE. The V segment lost 0 bases and the J segment 4 bases; nucleotides outside the gene matches: 8. CDR3 size: 16 residues. Sequences were derived from CD4+ T cells sorted from blood, sampled at week 0. This chain uses TRBV5-6 with TRBJ2-5; 8 bases match TRBD2. The receptor's source is a human donor with alopecia areata. Here the CDR3 reads CASSLGPDSGGETQYF. CDR3 nucleotides: TGTGCCAGCAGCTTGGGCCCCGACAGCGGGGGAGAGACCCAGTACTTC.